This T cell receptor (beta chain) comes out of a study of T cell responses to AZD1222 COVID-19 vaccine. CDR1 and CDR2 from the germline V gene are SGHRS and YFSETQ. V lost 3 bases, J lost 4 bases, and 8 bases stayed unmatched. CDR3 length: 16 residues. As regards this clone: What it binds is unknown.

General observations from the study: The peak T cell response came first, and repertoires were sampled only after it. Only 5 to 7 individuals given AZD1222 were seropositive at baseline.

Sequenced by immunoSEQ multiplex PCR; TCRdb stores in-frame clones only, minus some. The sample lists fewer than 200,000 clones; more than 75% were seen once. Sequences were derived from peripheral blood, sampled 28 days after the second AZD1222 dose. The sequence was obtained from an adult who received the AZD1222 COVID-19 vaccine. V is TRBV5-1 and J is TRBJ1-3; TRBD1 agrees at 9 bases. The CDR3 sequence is CASSYLGQGKGNTIYF. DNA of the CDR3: TGCGCCAGCAGCTACCTGGGACAGGGTAAAGGAAACACCATATATTTT.